This TCR beta chain was identified in a study of blood T cell repertoires in COVID-19. The V gene end was trimmed by 3 bases and the J gene end by 5 bases; junction bases not matched to a gene: 2. The germline V gene has CDR1 SGDLS and CDR2 YYNGEE. This CDR3 comprises 14 residues. Participants reported their clinical history, and cohort assignment relied on those reports. Either two negative PCRs, clearance, or symptom resolution qualified Cohort 3 donors as recovered. Sequenced by immunoSEQ multiplex PCR; TCRdb stores in-frame clones only, minus some. Found here are hundreds of thousands of clones, approximately 90% of them singletons; the top ten hold 7% to 10%.

V usage is TRBV9 and J usage is TRBJ1-6; 7 bases fit TRBD1. The clonotype originates from a woman aged 60 to 75 who had recovered from COVID-19. Sequencing input: PBMCs or T cells enriched from blood (not recorded which). The CDR3 loop is CASSEGQHNSPLHF. The CDR3 region has the DNA TGTGCCAGCAGCGAGGGACAGCATAATTCACCCCTCCACTTT.